The 2 T cell receptor beta chains below come from one sample, sequenced in a study of blood T cells in healthy people across ages. For the second PCR, which ran for roughly 7 to 11 cycles, a sample-barcoded 5' primer and a J-beta primer mix were used. One entry per CDR3 protein results from TCRdb running MiXCR on the 5' RACE reads. The sample lists around 800,000 distinct CDR3 sequences; 20% to 30% were seen once. The same specimen was also included in a second study, on T cells of mothers and their children.

Sequenced sample: blood. These receptors were obtained from a boy between 10 and 17 years old in good health.

The V call is TRBV10-3, the J call TRBJ2-7, with D tentatively TRBD1 or TRBD2 (5 bases each). V dropped 6 bases and J dropped 3 bases, with 12 bases sitting between them. Germline CDR1 reads ENHRY; CDR2 reads SYGVKD. The CDR3 consists of 13 residues. This CDR3 is CAISPGTFYEQYF. CDR3 coding DNA: TGTGCCATCAGCCCCGGGACCTTCTACGAGCAGTACTTC.

The rearrangement links TRBV30 to TRBJ1-2; D remains ambiguous. Trimming removed 2 bases at V and 5 bases at J, with 9 bases between. The CDR3 runs to 12 residues. Germline V lookup: CDR1 GTSNPN, CDR2 SVGIG (reference sequence). Here the CDR3 DNA reads TGTGCCTGGAGTAAAGGTCCTTATGGCTACACCTTC. This gives the protein CAWSKGPYGYTF.